The 6 T cell receptor beta chains below come from one sample, sequenced in a study of blood T cell repertoires in COVID-19. The protocol was immunoSEQ multiplex PCR, while the TCRdb copy is restricted to in-frame clones and leaves out a portion. This repertoire shows around 310,000 clones, approximately 89% found once; its top ten account for roughly a tenth. The specimen was PBMCs or T cells enriched from blood (not recorded which). These receptors all come from a woman aged 25 to 39 who had recovered from COVID-19.

The chain joins TRBV5-1 to TRBJ2-3; D is uncertain. The CDR3 extends over 15 amino acids. Per germline, CDR1 SGHRS and CDR2 YFSETQ. Trimming cost V 1 base and J 2 bases, with 11 bases left between them. CDR3 region: CASSLSGGTTDTQYF. The DNA of the CDR3 is TGCGCCAGCAGCTTGTCCGGCGGAACCACAGATACGCAGTATTTT.

The rearrangement joins TRBV7-2 to TRBJ2-2; 7 bases align to TRBD2. The J segment lost 1 base and the V segment lost 5 bases, leaving 7 bases of the junction unmatched. The CDR3 covers 16 residues. The germline gives CDR1 SGHTA, CDR2 FQGNSA. CDR3 DNA: TGTGCCAGCAGCGAGCGAGCGGGGATGAACACCGGGGAGCTGTTTTTT. The encoded protein is CASSERAGMNTGELFF. Supplemented by reference TRBV7-2 and TRBJ2-2, the full variable domain reads GAGVSQSPSNKVTEKGKDVELRCDPISGHTALYWYRQSLGQGLEFLIYFQGNSAPDKSGLPSDRFSAERTGGSVSTLTIQRTQQEDSAVYLCASSERAGMNTGELFFGEGSRLTVL.

This chain links TRBV14 with TRBJ1-4; 7 positions agree with TRBD1. Losses at the gene ends were 0 bases for V and 4 bases for J; bases not matched to a gene: 26. Germline V lookup: CDR1 SGHDN, CDR2 FVKESK. CDR3 size: 23 residues. CDR3 in amino acids: CASSQDITGETGPDEYDNEKLFF. The CDR3 coding sequence is TGTGCCAGCAGCCAAGATATAACAGGAGAGACAGGGCCAGACGAATATGATAATGAAAAACTGTTTTTT. Filled out from reference TRBV14 and TRBJ1-4, the complete variable domain reads EAGVTQFPSHSVIEKGQTVTLRCDPISGHDNLYWYRRVMGKEIKFLLHFVKESKQDESGMPNNRFLAERTGGTYSTLKVQPAELEDSGVYFCASSQDITGETGPDEYDNEKLFFGSGTQLSVL.

The chain has TRBV9 and TRBJ1-2, with D possibly TRBD1 on 5 matching bases. CDR1 SGDLS and CDR2 YYNGEE come from the germline V gene. The CDR3 length is 15 residues. V gave up 4 bases and J gave up 5 bases, with 18 bases separating them. The CDR3 reads CASSMGGVSLYGYTF. CDR3 in DNA: TGTGCCAGCAGCATGGGGGGGGTTTCCCTTTATGGCTACACCTTC.

This rearrangement joins TRBV6-2 or TRBV6-3 to TRBJ2-2; 10 bases are shared with TRBD2. With 2 bases clipped from V and 7 bases from J, the junction kept 4 bases outside the gene matches. The germline CDR1 and CDR2 sequences are MNHEY and SVGEGT. The CDR3 consists of 15 residues. The CDR3 sequence: CASSYLRLAGGELFF. The CDR3 DNA is TGTGCCAGCAGTTACCTGAGACTAGCGGGCGGGGAGCTGTTTTTT.

The rearrangement uses TRBV4-2 and TRBJ1-4; D might be TRBD1 (6 bases). The CDR3 loop spans 14 amino acids. CDR1 and CDR2 from the germline V gene are LGHNA and YNFKEQ. The V gene lost 5 bases and the J gene lost 5 bases, with 12 bases spanning the gap. CDR3 sequence reads: CASSTGTRNEKLFF. The CDR3 DNA follows: TGTGCCAGCAGCACCGGGACAAGAAATGAAAAACTGTTTTTT.